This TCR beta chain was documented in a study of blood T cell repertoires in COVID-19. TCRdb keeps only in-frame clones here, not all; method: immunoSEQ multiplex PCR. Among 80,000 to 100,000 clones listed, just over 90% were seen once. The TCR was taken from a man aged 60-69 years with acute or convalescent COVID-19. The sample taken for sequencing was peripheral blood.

The CDR3 loop reads CASSIAGTGNTIYF. In DNA form, the CDR3 reads TGTGCCAGTAGTATTGCAGGAACTGGAAACACCATATATTTT. The V gene is TRBV19, the J gene TRBJ1-3; D call uncertain. The V end lost 3 bases, the J end lost 2 bases, and 8 bases lay between the germline ends. The length of the CDR3 is 14 residues. CDR1 is LNHDA, CDR2 SQIVND, per germline (reference sequence).